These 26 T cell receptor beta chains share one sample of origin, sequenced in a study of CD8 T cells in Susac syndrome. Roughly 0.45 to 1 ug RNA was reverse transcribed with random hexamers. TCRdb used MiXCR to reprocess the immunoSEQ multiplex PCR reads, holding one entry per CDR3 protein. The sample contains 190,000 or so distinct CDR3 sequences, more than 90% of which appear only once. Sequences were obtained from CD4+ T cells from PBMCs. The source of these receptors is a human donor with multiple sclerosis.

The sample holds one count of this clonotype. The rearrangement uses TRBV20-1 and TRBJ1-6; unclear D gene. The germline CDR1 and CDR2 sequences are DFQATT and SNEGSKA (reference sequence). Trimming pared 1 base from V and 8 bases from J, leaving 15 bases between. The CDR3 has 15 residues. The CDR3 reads CSARVSVAGDSPLHF. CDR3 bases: TGCAGTGCTAGAGTCTCAGTGGCAGGTGATTCACCCCTCCACTTT.

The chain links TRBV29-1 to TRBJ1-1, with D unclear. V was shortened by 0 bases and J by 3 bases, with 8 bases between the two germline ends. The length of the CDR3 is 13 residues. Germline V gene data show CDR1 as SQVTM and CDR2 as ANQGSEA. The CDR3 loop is CSVEDQSDTEAFF. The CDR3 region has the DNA TGCAGCGTTGAAGATCAATCTGACACTGAAGCTTTCTTT.

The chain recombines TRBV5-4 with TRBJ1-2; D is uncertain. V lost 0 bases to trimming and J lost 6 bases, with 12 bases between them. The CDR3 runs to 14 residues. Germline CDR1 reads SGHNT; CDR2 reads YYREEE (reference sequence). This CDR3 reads CASSLGKTQDGYTF. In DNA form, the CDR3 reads TGTGCCAGCAGCTTGGGGAAAACCCAGGATGGCTACACCTTC.

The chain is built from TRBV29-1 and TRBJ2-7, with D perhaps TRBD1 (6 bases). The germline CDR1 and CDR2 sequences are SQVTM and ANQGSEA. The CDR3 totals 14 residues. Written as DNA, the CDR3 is TGCAGTGCTTCGGGGCTGCAGACAGGCTACGAGCAGTACTTC. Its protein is CSASGLQTGYEQYF.

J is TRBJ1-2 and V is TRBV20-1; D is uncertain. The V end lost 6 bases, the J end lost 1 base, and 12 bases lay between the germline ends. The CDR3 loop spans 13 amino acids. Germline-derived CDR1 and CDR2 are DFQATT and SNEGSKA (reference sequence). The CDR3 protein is CSATSTDNYGYTF. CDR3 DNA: TGCAGTGCCACCTCTACAGATAACTATGGCTACACCTTC.

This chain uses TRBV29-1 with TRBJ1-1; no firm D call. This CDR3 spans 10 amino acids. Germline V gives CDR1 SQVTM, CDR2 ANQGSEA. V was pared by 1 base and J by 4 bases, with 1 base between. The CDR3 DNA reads TGCAGCGTTGAAGGCACTGAAGCTTTCTTT. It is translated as CSVEGTEAFF.

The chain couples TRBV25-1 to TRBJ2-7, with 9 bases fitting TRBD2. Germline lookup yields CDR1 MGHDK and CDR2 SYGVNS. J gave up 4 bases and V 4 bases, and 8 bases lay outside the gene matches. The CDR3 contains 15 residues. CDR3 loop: CASSGSWSGGYEQYF. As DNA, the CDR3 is TGTGCCAGCAGTGGGTCGTGGAGCGGGGGGTACGAGCAGTACTTC.

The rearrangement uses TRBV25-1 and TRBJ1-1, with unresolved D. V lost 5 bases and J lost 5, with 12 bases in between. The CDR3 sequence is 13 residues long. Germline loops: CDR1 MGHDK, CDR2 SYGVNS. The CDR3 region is CASSLPGGTEAFF. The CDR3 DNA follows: TGTGCCAGCAGTCTCCCTGGAGGGACTGAAGCTTTCTTT.

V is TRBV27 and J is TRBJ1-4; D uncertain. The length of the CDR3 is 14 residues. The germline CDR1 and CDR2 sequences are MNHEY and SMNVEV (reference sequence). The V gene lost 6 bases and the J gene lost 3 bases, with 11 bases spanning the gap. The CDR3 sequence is CASSPTRANEKLFF. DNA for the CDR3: TGTGCCAGCAGCCCCACCCGGGCTAATGAAAAACTGTTTTTT.

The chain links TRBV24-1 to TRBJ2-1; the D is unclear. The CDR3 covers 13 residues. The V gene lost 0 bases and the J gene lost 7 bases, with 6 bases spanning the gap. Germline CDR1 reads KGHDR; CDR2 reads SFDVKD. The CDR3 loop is CATSDLGRNEQFF. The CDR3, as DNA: TGTGCCACCAGTGATTTGGGGCGGAATGAGCAGTTCTTC.

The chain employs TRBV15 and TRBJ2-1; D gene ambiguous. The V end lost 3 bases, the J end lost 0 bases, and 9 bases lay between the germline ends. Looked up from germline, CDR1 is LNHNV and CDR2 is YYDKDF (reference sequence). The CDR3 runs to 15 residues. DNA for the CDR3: TGTGCCACCAGCAGGGCGGTGAGCTCCTACAATGAGCAGTTCTTC. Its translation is CATSRAVSSYNEQFF.

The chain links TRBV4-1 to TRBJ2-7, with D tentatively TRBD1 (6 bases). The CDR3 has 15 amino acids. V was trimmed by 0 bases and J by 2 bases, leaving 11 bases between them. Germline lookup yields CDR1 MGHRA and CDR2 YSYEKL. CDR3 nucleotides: TGCGCCAGCAGCCAAGAGGGCGGACAGACCTACGAGCAGTACTTC. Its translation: CASSQEGGQTYEQYF.

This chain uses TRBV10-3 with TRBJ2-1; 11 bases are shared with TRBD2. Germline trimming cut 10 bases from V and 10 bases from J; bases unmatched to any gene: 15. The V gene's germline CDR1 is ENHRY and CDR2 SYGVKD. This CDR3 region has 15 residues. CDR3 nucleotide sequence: TGTGCCACTTCGGGACTAGCGGAGCAACCCCCGGAGCAGTTCTTC. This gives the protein CATSGLAEQPPEQFF.

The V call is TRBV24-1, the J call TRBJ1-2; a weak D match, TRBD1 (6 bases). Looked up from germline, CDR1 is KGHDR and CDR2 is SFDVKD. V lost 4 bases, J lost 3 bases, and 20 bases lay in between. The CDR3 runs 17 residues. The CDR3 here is CATSDPARDTGYYGYTF. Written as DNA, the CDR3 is TGTGCCACCAGTGACCCTGCCCGGGACACGGGTTACTATGGCTACACCTTC.

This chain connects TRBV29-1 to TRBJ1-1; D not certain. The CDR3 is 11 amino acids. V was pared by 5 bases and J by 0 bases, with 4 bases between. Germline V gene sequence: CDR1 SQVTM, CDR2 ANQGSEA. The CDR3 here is CSVRLNTEAFF. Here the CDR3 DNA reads TGCAGCGTTAGGCTGAACACTGAAGCTTTCTTT.

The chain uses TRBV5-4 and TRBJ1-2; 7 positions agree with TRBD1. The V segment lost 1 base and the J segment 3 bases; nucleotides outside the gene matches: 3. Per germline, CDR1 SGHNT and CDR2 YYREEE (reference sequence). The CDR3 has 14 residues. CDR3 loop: CASSLRGGDYGYTF. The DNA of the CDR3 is TGTGCCAGCAGCTTGCGAGGGGGCGACTATGGCTACACCTTC.

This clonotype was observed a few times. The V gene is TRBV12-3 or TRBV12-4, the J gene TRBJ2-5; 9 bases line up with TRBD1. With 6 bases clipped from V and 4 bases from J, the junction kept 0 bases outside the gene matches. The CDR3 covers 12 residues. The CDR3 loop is CASRDRGETQYF. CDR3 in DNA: TGTGCCAGCAGGGACAGGGGAGAGACCCAGTACTTC.

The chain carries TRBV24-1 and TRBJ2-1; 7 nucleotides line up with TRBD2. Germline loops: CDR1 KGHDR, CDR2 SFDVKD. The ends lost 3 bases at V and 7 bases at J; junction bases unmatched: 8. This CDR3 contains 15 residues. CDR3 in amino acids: CATSDTRRGSNEQFF. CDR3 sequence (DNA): TGTGCCACCAGTGATACCAGGCGGGGGTCGAATGAGCAGTTCTTC.

Here the CDR3 DNA reads TGCAGTGCTCGAGCGGGGGGCTCCTACAATGAGCAGTTCTTC. It specifies CSARAGGSYNEQFF. This sequence joins TRBV20-1 and TRBJ2-1, with 9 bases identical to TRBD2. J lost 0 bases, V lost 5 bases, and 2 bases had no gene match. The germline V gene encodes CDR1 DFQATT and CDR2 SNEGSKA (reference sequence). There are 14 residues in the CDR3.

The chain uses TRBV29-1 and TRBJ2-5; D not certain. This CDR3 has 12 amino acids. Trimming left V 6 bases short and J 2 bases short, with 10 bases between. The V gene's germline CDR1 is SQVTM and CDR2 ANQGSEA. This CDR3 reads CSVEPTQETQYF. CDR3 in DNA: TGCAGCGTCGAACCAACACAAGAGACCCAGTACTTC.

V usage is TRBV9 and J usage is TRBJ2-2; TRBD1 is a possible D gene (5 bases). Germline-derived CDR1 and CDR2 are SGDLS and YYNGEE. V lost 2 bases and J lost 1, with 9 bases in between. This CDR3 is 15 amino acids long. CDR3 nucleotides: TGTGCCAGCAGCGTCTCCGACAGGAACACCGGGGAGCTGTTTTTT. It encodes CASSVSDRNTGELFF.

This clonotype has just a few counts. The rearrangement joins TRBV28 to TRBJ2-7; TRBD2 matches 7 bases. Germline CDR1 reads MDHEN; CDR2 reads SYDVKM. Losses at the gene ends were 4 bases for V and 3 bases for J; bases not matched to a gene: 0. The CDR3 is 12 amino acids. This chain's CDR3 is CASSSGGYEQYF. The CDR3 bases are TGTGCCAGCAGTTCGGGGGGCTACGAGCAGTACTTC. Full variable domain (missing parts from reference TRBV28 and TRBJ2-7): DVKVTQSSRYLVKRTGEKVFLECVQDMDHENMFWYRQDPGLGLRLIYFSYDVKMKEKGDIPEGYSVSREKKERFSLILESASTNQTSMYLCASSSGGYEQYFGPGTRLTVT.

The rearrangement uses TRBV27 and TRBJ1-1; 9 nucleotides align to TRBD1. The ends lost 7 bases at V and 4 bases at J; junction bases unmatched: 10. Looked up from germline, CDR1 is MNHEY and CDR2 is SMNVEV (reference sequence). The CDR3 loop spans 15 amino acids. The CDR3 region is CASIRTGVTGTEAFF. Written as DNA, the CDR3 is TGTGCCAGCATAAGGACAGGGGTGACGGGCACTGAAGCTTTCTTT.

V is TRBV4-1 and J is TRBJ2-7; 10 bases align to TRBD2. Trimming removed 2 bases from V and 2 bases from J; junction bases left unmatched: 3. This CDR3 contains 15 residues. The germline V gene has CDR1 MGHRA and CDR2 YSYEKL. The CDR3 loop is CASSQPTSGTYEQYF. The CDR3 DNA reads TGCGCCAGCAGCCAACCAACTAGCGGGACCTACGAGCAGTACTTC.

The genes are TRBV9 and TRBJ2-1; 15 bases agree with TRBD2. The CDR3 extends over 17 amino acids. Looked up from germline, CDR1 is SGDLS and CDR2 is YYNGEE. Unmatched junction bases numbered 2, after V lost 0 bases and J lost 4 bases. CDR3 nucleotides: TGTGCCAGCAGCGTAGCTGGGACTAGCGGGGGGTACAATGAGCAGTTCTTC. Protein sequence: CASSVAGTSGGYNEQFF.

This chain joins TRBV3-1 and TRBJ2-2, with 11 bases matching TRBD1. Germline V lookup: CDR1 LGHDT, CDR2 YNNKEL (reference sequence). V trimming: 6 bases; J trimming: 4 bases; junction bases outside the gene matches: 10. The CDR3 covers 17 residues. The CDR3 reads CASSRYTGTGGTGELFF. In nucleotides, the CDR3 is TGTGCCAGCAGTCGTTACACCGGGACAGGGGGCACCGGGGAGCTGTTTTTT.